These 19 T cell receptor beta chains originate from one sample sequenced in a study of OX40 agonist ivuxolimab in advanced cancers. The protocol was immunoSEQ multiplex PCR, while the TCRdb copy is restricted to in-frame clones and leaves out a portion. The sample records about 140,000 clones, approximately 90% being singletons. The source was CD4+ or CD8+ T cells sorted from blood, collected in a trial of the OX40 agonist ivuxolimab. These receptors were collected from an adult with an advanced solid tumor such as melanoma, head and neck, liver or kidney cancer.

This sequence joins TRBV6-1 and TRBJ1-4; 7 bases align to TRBD1. The junction had 3 bases not matched to a gene; V was cut back by 3 bases and J by 5 bases. Germline-derived CDR1 and CDR2 are MNHNS and SASEGT. The length of the CDR3 is 14 residues. CDR3 loop: CASSDLTGNEKLFF. In DNA, the CDR3 is TGTGCCAGCAGTGACCTGACAGGGAATGAAAAACTGTTTTTT.

The chain links TRBV25-1 to TRBJ2-2, with D possibly matching TRBD1 (5 bases). V lost 3 bases to trimming and J lost 3 bases, with 17 bases between them. The CDR3 length is 17 residues. The germline gives CDR1 MGHDK, CDR2 SYGVNS. This chain's CDR3 is CASSDGADTFYTGELFF. The CDR3 DNA reads TGTGCCAGCAGTGATGGGGCGGACACATTTTACACCGGGGAGCTGTTTTTT.

This chain uses TRBV7-9 with TRBJ2-2, with TRBD1 matching 7 bases. V trimming: 4 bases; J trimming: 6 bases; junction bases outside the gene matches: 8. Germline loops: CDR1 SEHNR, CDR2 FQNEAQ (reference sequence). The CDR3 loop spans 15 amino acids. Written as DNA, the CDR3 is TGTGCCAGCAGCTCCCGGACAGGATTGTCCGGGGAGCTGTTTTTT. Translation gives CASSSRTGLSGELFF.

The rearrangement uses TRBV10-3 and TRBJ1-2; no clear D. This CDR3 contains 14 residues. CDR1 ENHRY and CDR2 SYGVKD come from the germline V gene. Trimming removed 3 bases at V and 2 bases at J, with 10 bases between. In DNA, the CDR3 is TGTGCCATCAGTGATTCGGGAACCAACTATGGCTACACCTTC. This gives the protein CAISDSGTNYGYTF.

J is TRBJ1-5 and V is TRBV19; 11 bases match TRBD1. Germline values: CDR1 LNHDA, CDR2 SQIVND (reference sequence). After removal of 7 bases from V and 4 bases from J, the junction contained 3 bases not matched to a gene. The CDR3 contains 14 residues. In nucleotides, the CDR3 is TGTGCCAGTACCGGGACAGGGGGGAATCAGCCCCAGCATTTT. The encoded protein is CASTGTGGNQPQHF.

On this clone: One end of the junction does not line up with germline, which may come from a read error. The rearrangement links TRBV28 to TRBJ2-7; 8 bases fit TRBD1. CDR3 length: 15 amino acids. The germline V gene has CDR1 MDHEN and CDR2 SYDVKM. The CDR3 nucleotides are TGTGCCTGCAGCCGATCCTGGACAGGGTCCTACGAGCAGTACTTC. It is translated as CACSRSWTGSYEQYF.

CDR3 DNA: TGTGCCAACCCGACAGGAAATACCTACGAGCAGTACTTC. Translated: CANPTGNTYEQYF. The genes are TRBV7-8 and TRBJ2-7, with D perhaps matching TRBD1 (6 bases). This CDR3 has 13 amino acids. Trimming left V 10 bases short and J 2 bases short, with 15 bases between. Germline V gene sequence: CDR1 SGHVS, CDR2 FQNEAQ.

This rearrangement joins TRBV18 to TRBJ2-2; a weak D match, TRBD2 (6 bases). The CDR3 totals 13 residues. Germline V gene data show CDR1 as KGHSH and CDR2 as LQKENI. V was cut by 5 bases and J by 6 bases, with 10 bases left in between. CDR3 sequence reads: CASSSGDPGELFF. The CDR3 DNA reads TGTGCCAGCTCATCGGGGGATCCCGGGGAGCTGTTTTTT. Complete variable domain (other parts from reference TRBV18 and TRBJ2-2): NAGVMQNPRHLVRRRGQEARLRCSPMKGHSHVYWYRQLPEEGLKFMVYLQKENIIDESGMPKERFSAEFPKEGPSILRIQQVVRGDSAAYFCASSSGDPGELFFGEGSRLTVL.

CDR3 sequence: CASSLWGPNYGYTF. The DNA for the CDR3 is TGTGCCAGCAGTTTATGGGGGCCTAACTATGGCTACACCTTC. J is TRBJ1-2 and V is TRBV28; D is possibly TRBD1 (5 bases). CDR3 length: 14 amino acids. The germline gives CDR1 MDHEN, CDR2 SYDVKM. V was pared by 0 bases and J by 0 bases, with 5 bases between.

V gene TRBV27 combines with J gene TRBJ2-1; TRBD2 agrees at 10 bases. The CDR3 has 16 residues. Looked up from germline, CDR1 is MNHEY and CDR2 is SMNVEV (reference sequence). V lost 5 bases and J lost 6; bases outside the gene matches: 10. The DNA for the CDR3 is TGTGCCAGCAGTCCTATGACTAGCGGGTCTCCCAATGAGCAGTTCTTC. This codes for CASSPMTSGSPNEQFF.

The CDR3 loop reads CASSFQGVNTEAFF. The DNA for the CDR3 is TGTGCCAGCAGCTTTCAGGGGGTGAACACTGAAGCTTTCTTT. The chain combines TRBV7-3 with TRBJ1-1; 7 nucleotides line up with TRBD1. V was clipped by 3 bases and J by 0 bases; unmatched bases: 1. Germline V CDR1 and CDR2: SGHTA, FQGTGA. The CDR3 runs to 14 residues.

J is TRBJ2-7 and V is TRBV27; TRBD2 matches at 9 bases. The CDR3 sequence is 15 residues long. Germline assignment: CDR1 MNHEY and CDR2 SMNVEV (reference sequence). J was trimmed by 3 bases and V by 3 bases; bases with no gene match: 6. The CDR3 DNA is TGTGCCAGCAGTTTGGCGCGGGAGGGCCGCTACGAGCAGTACTTC. It yields the protein CASSLAREGRYEQYF.

The chain carries TRBV6-5 and TRBJ1-2; 7 bases map to TRBD1. The germline V gene has CDR1 MNHEY and CDR2 SVGAGI. This CDR3 spans 14 amino acids. The trim removed 5 bases at V and 5 bases at J, leaving 8 bases unmatched. DNA of the CDR3: TGTGCCAGCAGTGAGACAGGGTTAGCATATGGCTACACCTTC. This translates into CASSETGLAYGYTF.

This rearrangement joins TRBV19 to TRBJ1-2; D is ambiguous. V lost 3 bases, J lost 3 bases, and 11 bases lay in between. The CDR3 runs to 14 residues. Germline V gene data show CDR1 as LNHDA and CDR2 as SQIVND (reference sequence). CDR3 sequence reads: CASSMDGEYYGYTF. The CDR3 region has the DNA TGTGCCAGTAGTATGGATGGAGAGTACTATGGCTACACCTTC.

This chain joins TRBV2 and TRBJ2-2; 14 bases are shared with TRBD2. CDR1 is SNHLY and CDR2 is FYNNEI in the germline V gene. The ends lost 6 bases at V and 4 bases at J; junction bases unmatched: 10. The CDR3 sequence is 18 residues long. The CDR3 DNA reads as TGTGCCAGCAGCCCCGGGACTAGCGGGAGAGGTGGCACCGGGGAGCTGTTTTTT. This sequence encodes CASSPGTSGRGGTGELFF.

The chain joins TRBV10-3 to TRBJ2-5; D unclear. Germline V gene lookup returns CDR1 ENHRY and CDR2 SYGVKD. The CDR3 runs to 14 residues. Between the trimmed V and J ends, which lost 4 bases and 7 bases, there was a span of 16 bases. The CDR3 DNA sequence: TGTGCCATCAGTGCCTCCCTGCTGGAAGTGACCCAGTACTTC. This encodes CAISASLLEVTQYF.

This chain uses TRBV2 with TRBJ2-2, with D possibly TRBD2 on 6 matching bases. The CDR3 has 13 amino acids. The V gene's germline CDR1 is SNHLY and CDR2 FYNNEI. The V end was cut by 10 bases, the J end by 2 bases, with 11 bases between. CDR3 coding DNA: TGTGCCACAGTCGCGGGAAACACCGGGGAGCTGTTTTTT. The encoded protein is CATVAGNTGELFF.

V and J are TRBV27 and TRBJ1-2; TRBD1 aligns across 8 bases. Per the germline V gene, CDR1 is MNHEY and CDR2 is SMNVEV (reference sequence). Trimming took 0 bases from V and 0 from J; bases not matched to a gene: 9. The CDR3 loop spans 18 amino acids. CDR3 sequence (DNA): TGTGCCAGCAGTTTATCAGGGGGACAGGTCCTTGCTAACTATGGCTACACCTTC. Translation gives CASSLSGGQVLANYGYTF.

The chain has TRBV29-1 and TRBJ1-2; 10 bases are a match to TRBD1. Germline CDR1 and CDR2: SQVTM and ANQGSEA. The CDR3 runs to 15 residues. With V trimmed by 6 bases and J by 2 bases, 9 bases remained unmatched. The CDR3 DNA reads as TGCAGCGTCGTACCTCCGGGACAGGGGAACTATGGCTACACCTTC. This codes for CSVVPPGQGNYGYTF.